This entry lists 15 T cell receptor beta chains sequenced from one sample in a study of tumor and adjacent non-tumor tissue in lung cancer. The template was RNA from unsorted bulk tissue. The library came from three nested PCR rounds adapted from ARM-PCR protocols. One entry per CDR3 protein results from TCRdb running MiXCR on the multiplex PCR reads. The table has 120,000 or so distinct CDR3 sequences, about 66% seen once; the top ten hold 13%. The sample consisted of lung tumor tissue. All receptors derive from a man aged 25 to 40 with non-small cell lung cancer.

About this clonotype: At one end the junction does not follow the germline gene, possibly because of a read error. The chain recombines TRBV20-1 with TRBJ1-1; weak D call: TRBD1 (6 bases). The germline CDR1 and CDR2 sequences are DFQATT and SNEGSKA (reference sequence). The CDR3 totals 15 residues. The DNA of the CDR3 is TGCAGTGCTAGAGATTTAGTGGGGACACGTGATGAAGCTGTCTTT. Residues: CSARDLVGTRDEAVF.

As for this clonotype: A much larger clone differs from this one at a single base, so this may be a read error. The genes are TRBV5-1 and TRBJ2-5; tentatively, D is TRBD2 (5 bases). CDR3 size: 15 residues. Germline CDR1 and CDR2: SGHRS and YFSETQ. Here the CDR3 DNA reads TGCGCCAACAGCGGAAATAGTGGAAAAAGAGAGACCCAGTACTTC. Translated, it gives CANSGNSGKRETQYF.

Notes on this clonotype: At one boundary the junction diverges from the germline segment, which might be a read error. V is TRBV4-2 and J is TRBJ2-5; no reliable D call. Germline V lookup: CDR1 LGHNA, CDR2 YNFKEQ. CDR3 length: 14 residues. The CDR3 sequence is CASSQYRVVETQYF. In DNA, the CDR3 is TGTGCAAGCAGCCAATATCGGGTGGTGGAGACCCAGTACTTC.

With regard to this clonotype: A much larger clonotype is one base distant, so this may be a read error. The J gene is TRBJ2-7, the V gene TRBV6-1, with TRBD2 matching over 14 bases. This CDR3 has 18 residues. Germline V gene lookup returns CDR1 MNHNS and CDR2 SASEGT. The CDR3 DNA sequence: TGTGTCAGCAGTGAATACAAGGGGACTAGCGGGGGCCCCTACGAGCAGTACTTC. Translating it yields CVSSEYKGTSGGPYEQYF.

The chain uses TRBV6-5 and TRBJ1-1; D is unresolved. The CDR3 is 13 residues long. V was trimmed by 7 bases and J by 1 base, leaving 10 bases between them. Germline values: CDR1 MNHEY, CDR2 SVGAGI. DNA for the CDR3: TGTGCCAGCATTTTAGGCAGGAACACTGAAGCTTTCTTT. Translating it yields CASILGRNTEAFF.

This clonotype was observed a single time. This could be a read error, since a much larger clone is one nucleotide away. V and J are TRBV5-4 and TRBJ2-1, with D perhaps matching TRBD2 (5 bases). The germline V and J ends were trimmed by 3 bases and 3 bases, with 16 bases remaining between them. Germline lookup yields CDR1 SGHNT and CDR2 YYREEE (reference sequence). There are 16 residues in the CDR3. For the CDR3, the DNA is TGTGCCAGCAGCTACTTGGGCAGCGGCTACTACAATGAGCAGTTCTTC. This codes for CASSYLGSGYYNEQFF.

In regard to this clonotype: Possible read error: a much larger clone is one base away. The chain joins TRBV12-3 or TRBV12-4 to TRBJ2-3; TRBD1 matches at 9 bases. The CDR3 is 14 amino acids. The CDR3 sequence is CARSFLQGADTQYF. CDR3 in DNA: TGTGCCAGGAGTTTTTTACAGGGGGCTGATACGCAGTATTTT.

Regarding this clonotype: A junction boundary mismatches the germline segment, possibly from a read error. V is TRBV20-1 and J is TRBJ1-5, with D perhaps matching TRBD1 (6 bases). With the DNA end fitting TRBJ2-3 better, the J assignment may be wrong. This CDR3 has 13 amino acids. Germline loops: CDR1 DFQATT, CDR2 SNEGSKA (reference sequence). CDR3 sequence reads: CNARGQPNQPQYF. The CDR3 nucleotides are TGCAATGCTAGAGGACAGCCGAATCAGCCCCAGTATTTT.

Notes on this clonotype: At one of its ends the junction is not consistent with the germline gene, which may arise from a read error. The V gene is TRBV20-1, the J gene TRBJ2-7; tentative D call: TRBD2 (6 bases). The length of the CDR3 is 14 residues. Germline V gene sequence: CDR1 DFQATT, CDR2 SNEGSKA (reference sequence). CDR3 in amino acids: CNAYGLLGSYEEYF. In DNA, the CDR3 is TGCAATGCTTATGGACTACTGGGTAGCTACGAGGAGTACTTC.

This clonotype was recorded many times. V usage is TRBV4-2 and J usage is TRBJ2-5; no reliable D call. The V gene lost 0 bases and the J gene lost 3 bases, with 8 bases spanning the gap. The germline CDR1 and CDR2 sequences are LGHNA and YNFKEQ. The CDR3 runs 14 residues. CDR3 nucleotide sequence: TGTGCCAGCAGCCAAGAACGGAGCGAAGAGACCCAGTACTTC. Its protein is CASSQERSEETQYF.

As to this clonotype: A much larger clone sits a single nucleotide away, making a read error possible. The V call is TRBV6-5, the J call TRBJ2-6; D gene ambiguous. The CDR3 is made up of 15 amino acids. Germline CDR1 is MNHEY and CDR2 is SVGAGI. CDR3 sequence: CASSYSAAKAYVLTF. CDR3 nucleotides: TGTGCCAGCAGTTACTCGGCGGCTAAGGCCTACGTCCTGACTTTC.

This clonotype was observed a few times. This sequence joins TRBV2 and TRBJ2-2; either TRBD1 or TRBD2 may supply D (5 bases each). CDR1 is SNHLY, CDR2 FYNNEI, per germline. The CDR3 runs to 13 residues. V was cut by 7 bases and J by 4 bases, with 10 bases left in between. In nucleotides, the CDR3 is TGTGCCAGCACCGGGGCCGCCACCGGGGAGCTGTTTTTT. Protein product: CASTGAATGELFF. The full variable domain, in which reference TRBV2 and TRBJ2-2 provide the parts outside the CDR3, is EPEVTQTPSHQVTQMGQEVILRCVPISNHLYFYWYRQILGQKVEFLVSFYNNEISEKSEIFDDQFSVERPDGSNFTLKIRSTKLEDSAMYFCASTGAATGELFFGEGSRLTVL.

In regard to this clonotype: This may be a read error, as it is one base from a much larger clone. The chain carries TRBV10-3 and TRBJ2-2; 9 positions match TRBD2. With 7 bases clipped from V and 3 bases from J, the junction kept 6 bases outside the gene matches. CDR1 is ENHRY, CDR2 SYGVKD, per germline. The CDR3 loop spans 15 amino acids. The CDR3 is CAITSGGSYTGELFF. The CDR3, as DNA: TGTGCCATCACCAGCGGGGGGTCGTACACCGGGGAGCTGTTTTTT.

This clonotype was seen more than once but under ten times. This may be a read error, as it is one base from a much larger clone. The chain couples TRBV20-1 to TRBJ2-3; possible D gene TRBD2, 5 bases. Germline V gene lookup returns CDR1 DFQATT and CDR2 SNEGSKA (reference sequence). V lost 0 bases and J 3 bases, leaving 10 bases between the germline ends. This CDR3 is built from 14 residues. CDR3 DNA sequence: TGCAGTGCTAGAGATCCACTAGTGACAGATACGCAGTATTTT. It translates to CSARDPLVTDTQYF.

In regard to this clonotype: Mismatch with germline at one junction end may stem from a read error. J is TRBJ2-5 and V is TRBV7-8, with a weak D call TRBD2 (8 bases). The CDR3 contains 22 residues. Germline V gives CDR1 SGHVS, CDR2 FQNEAQ. Written as DNA, the CDR3 is TGTGCCAGCAGCTTAGTGTGGACTAGCAGGGGGGCCGTCAAAGGCCCGCAAGGGACCCAGTACTTC. This encodes CASSLVWTSRGAVKGPQGTQYF. The variable domain in full, completed from reference TRBV7-8 and TRBJ2-5, reads GAGVSQSPRYKVAKRGQDVALRCDPISGHVSLFWYQQALGQGPEFLTYFQNEAQLDKSGLPSDRFFAERPEGSVSTLKIQRTQQEDSAVYLCASSLVWTSRGAVKGPQGTQYFGPGTRLLVL.